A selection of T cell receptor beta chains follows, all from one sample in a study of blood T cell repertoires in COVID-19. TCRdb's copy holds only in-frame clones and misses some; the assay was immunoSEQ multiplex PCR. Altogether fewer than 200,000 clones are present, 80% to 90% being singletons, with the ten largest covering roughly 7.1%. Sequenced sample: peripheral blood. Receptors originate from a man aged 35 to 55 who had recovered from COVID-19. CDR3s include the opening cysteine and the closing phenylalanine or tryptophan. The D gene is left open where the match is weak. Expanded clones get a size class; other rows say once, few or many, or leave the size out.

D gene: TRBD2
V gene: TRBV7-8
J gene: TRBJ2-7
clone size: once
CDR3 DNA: TGTGCCAGCAACCTAGCGGGAGGGCTCTACGAGCAGTACTTC
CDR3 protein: CASNLAGGLYEQYF

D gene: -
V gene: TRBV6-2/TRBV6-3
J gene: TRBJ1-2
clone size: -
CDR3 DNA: TGTGCCAGCAGTTACGCGGGTGCCGGGTATGGCTACACCTTC
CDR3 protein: CASSYAGAGYGYTF

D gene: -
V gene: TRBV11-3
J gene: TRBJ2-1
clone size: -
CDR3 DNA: TGTGCCAGCTCAAGCTGGTTGGTTGAGCAGTTCTTC
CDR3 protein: CASSSWLVEQFF

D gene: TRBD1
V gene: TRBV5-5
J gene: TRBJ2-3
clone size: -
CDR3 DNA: TGTGCCAGCAGCTTGGGACAGGGGGCCGGTACGCAGTATTTT
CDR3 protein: CASSLGQGAGTQYF

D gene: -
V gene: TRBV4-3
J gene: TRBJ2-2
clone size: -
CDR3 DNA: TGCGCCAGCAGCCAAGACGCGCGGCGAAACACCGGGGAGCTGTTTTTT
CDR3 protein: CASSQDARRNTGELFF

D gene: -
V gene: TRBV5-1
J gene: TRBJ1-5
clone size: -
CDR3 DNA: TGCGCCAGCAGCTTGGGAGGAAATACCAATCAGCCCCAGCATTTT
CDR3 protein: CASSLGGNTNQPQHF

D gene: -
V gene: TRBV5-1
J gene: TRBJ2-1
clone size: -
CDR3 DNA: TGCGCCAGCGCCCGGGACTCTAGCTCCTACAATGAGCAGTTCTTC
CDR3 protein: CASARDSSSYNEQFF

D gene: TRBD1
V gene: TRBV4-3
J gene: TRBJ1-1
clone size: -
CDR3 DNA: TGCGCCAGCAGCCAAGATCCAGGGACAGGGTTAATGAACACTGAAGCTTTCTTT
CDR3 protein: CASSQDPGTGLMNTEAFF

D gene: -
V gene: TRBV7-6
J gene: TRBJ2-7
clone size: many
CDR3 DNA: TGTGCCAGCAGCCAGGAGGCGGGACAGTACTACGAGCAGTACTTC
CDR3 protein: CASSQEAGQYYEQYF

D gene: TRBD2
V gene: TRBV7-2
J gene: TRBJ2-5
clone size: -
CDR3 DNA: TGTGCCAGCAGCCCTCGGAACGGGGGGGTGGAGACCCAGTACTTC
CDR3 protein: CASSPRNGGVETQYF